This TCR beta chain was captured by sequencing in a study of vaccination and CD4 T cells after COVID-19. Study at large: Sampling that followed vaccination took place a median around 70 days after dose two, within a range of 14 to 241. Study outcomes and limitations: The median number of SARS-CoV-2-reactive clonotypes increased from around 20 to 38, a change that did not reach significance.

This sample's treatment: approximately nine-day PBMC culture with coronavirus spike peptide pools or control peptides (ViraFEST assay). An Oncomine TCR Beta short-read assay was used to sequence the DNA from cultured CD4+ T cells. TCRdb re-called the PCR reads with MiXCR, one entry per CDR3 protein. The table records about 25,000 distinct CDR3 sequences, around 40% of them present only once. The germline V gene encodes CDR1 SGHTA and CDR2 FQGNSA. Deletions cut 4 bases from V and 7 bases from J, with 11 bases between. This CDR3 has 13 residues. Note on this clonotype: The antigen is not known.

The clonotype was recovered from a human donor who had recovered from COVID-19. The chain employs TRBV7-2 and TRBJ1-5; D possibly corresponds to TRBD1 (5 bases). The sample was CD4+ T cells from blood, cultured in vitro. The chain's CDR3 is CASSSRGEQPQHF. In nucleotides, the CDR3 is TGTGCCAGCAGCTCAAGGGGAGAGCAGCCCCAGCATTTT. Using reference TRBV7-2 and TRBJ1-5 for the parts outside the CDR3, the full variable domain is GAGVSQSPSNKVTEKGKDVELRCDPISGHTALYWYRQSLGQGLEFLIYFQGNSAPDKSGLPSDRFSAERTGGSVSTLTIQRTQQEDSAVYLCASSSRGEQPQHFGDGTRLSIL.